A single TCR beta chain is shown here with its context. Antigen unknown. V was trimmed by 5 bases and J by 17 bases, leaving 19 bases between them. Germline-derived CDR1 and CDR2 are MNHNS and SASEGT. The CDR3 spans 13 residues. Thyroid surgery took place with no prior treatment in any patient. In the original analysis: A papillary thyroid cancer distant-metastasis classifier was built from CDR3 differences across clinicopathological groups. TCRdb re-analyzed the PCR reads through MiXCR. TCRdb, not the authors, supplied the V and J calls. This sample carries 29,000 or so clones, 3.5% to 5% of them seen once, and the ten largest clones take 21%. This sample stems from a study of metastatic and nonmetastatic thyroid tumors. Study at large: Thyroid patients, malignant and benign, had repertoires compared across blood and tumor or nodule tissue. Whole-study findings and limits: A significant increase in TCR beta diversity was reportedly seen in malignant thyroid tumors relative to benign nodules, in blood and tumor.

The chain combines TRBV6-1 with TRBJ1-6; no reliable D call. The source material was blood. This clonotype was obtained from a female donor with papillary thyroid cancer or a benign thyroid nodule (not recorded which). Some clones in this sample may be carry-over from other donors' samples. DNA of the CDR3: TGTGCCAGCAGTAGACCTGAAAATTCACACATCCACTTT. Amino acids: CASSRPENSHIHF.